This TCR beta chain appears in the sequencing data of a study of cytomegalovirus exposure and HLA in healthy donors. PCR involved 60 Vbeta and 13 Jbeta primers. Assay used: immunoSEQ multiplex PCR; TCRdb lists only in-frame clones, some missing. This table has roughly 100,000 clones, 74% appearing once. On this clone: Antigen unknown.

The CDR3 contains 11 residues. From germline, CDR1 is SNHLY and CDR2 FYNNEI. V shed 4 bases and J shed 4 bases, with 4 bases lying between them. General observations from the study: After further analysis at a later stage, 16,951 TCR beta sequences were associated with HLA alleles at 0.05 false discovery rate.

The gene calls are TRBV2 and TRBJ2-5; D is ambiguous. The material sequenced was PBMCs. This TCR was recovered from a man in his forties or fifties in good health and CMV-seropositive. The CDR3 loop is CASSVLETQYF. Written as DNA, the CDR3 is TGTGCCAGCAGTGTATTAGAGACCCAGTACTTC.